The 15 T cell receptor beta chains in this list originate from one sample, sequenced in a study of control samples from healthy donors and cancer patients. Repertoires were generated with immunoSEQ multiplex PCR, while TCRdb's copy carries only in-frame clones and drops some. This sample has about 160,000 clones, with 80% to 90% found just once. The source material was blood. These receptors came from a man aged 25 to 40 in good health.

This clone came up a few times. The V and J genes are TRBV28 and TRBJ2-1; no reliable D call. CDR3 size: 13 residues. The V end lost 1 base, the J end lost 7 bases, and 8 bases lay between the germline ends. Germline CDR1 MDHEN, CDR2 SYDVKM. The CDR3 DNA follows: TGTGCCAGCAGTTTATATACGCGGAATGAGCAGTTCTTC. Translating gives CASSLYTRNEQFF.

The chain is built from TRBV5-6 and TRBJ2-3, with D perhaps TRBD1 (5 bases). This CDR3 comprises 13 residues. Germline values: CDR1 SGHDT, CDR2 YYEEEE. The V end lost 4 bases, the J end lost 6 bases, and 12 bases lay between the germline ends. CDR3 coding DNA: TGTGCCAGCAGCATAGCAGGGCCCGATACGCAGTATTTT. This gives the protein CASSIAGPDTQYF.

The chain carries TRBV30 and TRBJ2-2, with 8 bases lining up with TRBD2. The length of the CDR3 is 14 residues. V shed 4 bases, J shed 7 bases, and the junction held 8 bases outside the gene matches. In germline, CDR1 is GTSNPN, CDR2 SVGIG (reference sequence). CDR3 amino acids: CAWTLGGAGGELFF. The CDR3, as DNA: TGTGCCTGGACTCTCGGGGGGGCCGGCGGGGAGCTGTTTTTT.

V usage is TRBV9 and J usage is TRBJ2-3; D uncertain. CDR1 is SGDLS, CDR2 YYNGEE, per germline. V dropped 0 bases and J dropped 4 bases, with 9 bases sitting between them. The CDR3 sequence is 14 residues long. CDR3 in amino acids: CASSVEGRPDTQYF. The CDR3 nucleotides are TGTGCCAGCAGCGTAGAGGGCAGACCAGATACGCAGTATTTT.

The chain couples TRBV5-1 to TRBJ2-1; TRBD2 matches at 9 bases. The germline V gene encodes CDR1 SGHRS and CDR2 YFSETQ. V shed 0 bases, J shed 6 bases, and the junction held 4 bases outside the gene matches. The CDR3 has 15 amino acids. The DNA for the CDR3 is TGCGCCAGCAGCTTGGGGACTAGCGAGTTCAATGAGCAGTTCTTC. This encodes CASSLGTSEFNEQFF.

The CDR3 is CASSFDRGQAFF. The CDR3 nucleotides read TGTGCCAGCAGCTTTGACAGGGGGCAAGCTTTCTTT. The chain employs TRBV5-4 and TRBJ1-1, with 10 positions matching TRBD1. The CDR3 sequence is 12 residues long. The V and J ends lost 2 bases and 9 bases, in that order; junction bases with no gene match: 1. In germline, CDR1 is SGHNT, CDR2 YYREEE (reference sequence).

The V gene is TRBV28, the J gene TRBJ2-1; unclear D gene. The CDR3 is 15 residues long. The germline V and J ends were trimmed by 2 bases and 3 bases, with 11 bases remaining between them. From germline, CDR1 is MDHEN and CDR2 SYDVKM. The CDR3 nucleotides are TGTGCCAGCAGTTTAGGGCGGCGATACTACAATGAGCAGTTCTTC. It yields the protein CASSLGRRYYNEQFF.

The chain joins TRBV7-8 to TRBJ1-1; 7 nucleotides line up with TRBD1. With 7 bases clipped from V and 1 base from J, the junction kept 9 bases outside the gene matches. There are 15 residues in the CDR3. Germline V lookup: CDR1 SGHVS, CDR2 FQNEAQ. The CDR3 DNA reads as TGTGCCAGCAACTCAAACAGGGGCCGGAACACTGAAGCTTTCTTT. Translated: CASNSNRGRNTEAFF.

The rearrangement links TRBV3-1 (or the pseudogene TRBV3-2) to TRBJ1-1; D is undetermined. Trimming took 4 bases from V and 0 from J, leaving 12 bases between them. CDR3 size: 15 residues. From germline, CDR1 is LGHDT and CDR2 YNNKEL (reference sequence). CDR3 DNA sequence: TGTGCCAGCAGCCGAGCTGGGAGAATGAACACTGAAGCTTTCTTT. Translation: CASSRAGRMNTEAFF.

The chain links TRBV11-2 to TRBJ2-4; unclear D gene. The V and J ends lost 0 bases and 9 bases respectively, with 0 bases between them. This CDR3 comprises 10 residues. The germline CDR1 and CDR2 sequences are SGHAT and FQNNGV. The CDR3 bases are TGTGCCAGCAGCTTAGACATTCAGTACTTC. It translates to CASSLDIQYF.

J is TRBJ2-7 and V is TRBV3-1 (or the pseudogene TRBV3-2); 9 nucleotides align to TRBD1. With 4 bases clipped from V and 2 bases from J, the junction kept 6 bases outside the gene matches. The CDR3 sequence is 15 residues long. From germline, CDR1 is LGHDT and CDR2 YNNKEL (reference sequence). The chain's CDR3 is CASSRSGQGPYEQYF. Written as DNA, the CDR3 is TGTGCCAGCAGCCGGTCGGGACAGGGCCCCTACGAGCAGTACTTC.

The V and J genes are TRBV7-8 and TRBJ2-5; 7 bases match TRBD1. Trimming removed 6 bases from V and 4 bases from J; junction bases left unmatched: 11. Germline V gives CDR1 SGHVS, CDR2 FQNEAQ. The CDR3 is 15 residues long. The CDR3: CASRPFGQDGETQYF. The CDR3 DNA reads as TGTGCCAGCAGACCATTTGGACAGGACGGAGAGACCCAGTACTTC.

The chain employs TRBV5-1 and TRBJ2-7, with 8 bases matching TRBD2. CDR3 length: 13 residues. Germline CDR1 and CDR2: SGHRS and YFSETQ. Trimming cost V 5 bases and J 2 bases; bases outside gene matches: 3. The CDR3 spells CASRPTSAYEQYF. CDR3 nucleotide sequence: TGCGCCAGCAGACCGACTAGCGCCTACGAGCAGTACTTC.

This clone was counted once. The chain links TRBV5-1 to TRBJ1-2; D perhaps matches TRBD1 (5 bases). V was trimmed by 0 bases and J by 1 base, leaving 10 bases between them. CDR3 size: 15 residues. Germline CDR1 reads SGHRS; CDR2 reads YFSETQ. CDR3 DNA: TGCGCCAGCAGCTTGGAGGGACGGAATAACTATGGCTACACCTTC. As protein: CASSLEGRNNYGYTF.

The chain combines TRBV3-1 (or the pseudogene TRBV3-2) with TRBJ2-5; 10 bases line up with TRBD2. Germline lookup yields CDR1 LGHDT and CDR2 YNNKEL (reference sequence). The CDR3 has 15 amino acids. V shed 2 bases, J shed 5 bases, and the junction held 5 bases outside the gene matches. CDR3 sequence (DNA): TGTGCCAGCAGCCAACAAGCGGGGGGGCGGGAGACCCAGTACTTC. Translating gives CASSQQAGGRETQYF.